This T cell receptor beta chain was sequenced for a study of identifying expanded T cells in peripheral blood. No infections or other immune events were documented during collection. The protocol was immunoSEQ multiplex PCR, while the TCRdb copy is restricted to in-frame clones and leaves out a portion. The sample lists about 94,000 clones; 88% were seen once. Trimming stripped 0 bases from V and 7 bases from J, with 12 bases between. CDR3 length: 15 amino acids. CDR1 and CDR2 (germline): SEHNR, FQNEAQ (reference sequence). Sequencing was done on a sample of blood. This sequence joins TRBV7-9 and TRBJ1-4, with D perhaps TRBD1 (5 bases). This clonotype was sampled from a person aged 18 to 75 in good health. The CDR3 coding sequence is TGTGCCAGCAGCTTAGCGCCAGGGAGTGGTGAAAAACTGTTTTTT. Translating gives CASSLAPGSGEKLFF. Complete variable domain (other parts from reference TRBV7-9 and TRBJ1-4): DTGVSQNPRHKITKRGQNVTFRCDPISEHNRLYWYRQTLGQGPEFLTYFQNEAQLEKSRLLSDRFSAERPKGSFSTLEIQRTEQGDSAMYLCASSLAPGSGEKLFFGSGTQLSVL.